This is a list of T cell receptor beta chains from one sample in a study of cytomegalovirus exposure and HLA in healthy donors. Clones were sequenced by immunoSEQ multiplex PCR, and TCRdb holds only the in-frame ones, with some missing. The sample lists over 150,000 clones, 77% occurring once. The sequenced sample was PBMCs. The origin of the receptors is a woman aged 40 to 49 in good health and CMV-seropositive. CDR3s include the opening cysteine and the closing phenylalanine or tryptophan. D genes are given only for firm matches. Clone size is not always given. Where it is, it says once, few, many or a class for expanded clones.

clone_size,v_call,j_call,d_call,cdr3_nt,cdr3_aa
NA,TRBV29-1,TRBJ2-1,TRBD2,TGCAGCGTCATTAGCGGGAGGGCCTACAATGAGCAGTTCTTC,CSVISGRAYNEQFF
NA,TRBV27,TRBJ2-7,NA,TGTGCCAGCAGTTTATTGGGCAGGGCCTACGAGCAGTACTTC,CASSLLGRAYEQYF
NA,TRBV6-1,TRBJ2-7,TRBD1,TGTGCCAGCAGGGGACAGGGTATGGAGCAGTACTTC,CASRGQGMEQYF
NA,TRBV4-3,TRBJ1-3,NA,TGCGCCAGCAGCCAAGAGGCGCATGGACAGTTCGCGGGAAACACCATATATTTT,CASSQEAHGQFAGNTIYF
NA,TRBV25-1,TRBJ1-1,TRBD1,TGTGCCAGCAGTATTACAGGGGGAGGCACTGAAGCTTTCTTT,CASSITGGGTEAFF
few,TRBV28,TRBJ2-1,TRBD2,TGTGCCAGCGCTAGCGGGGGGGCGAGATACAATGAGCAGTTCTTC,CASASGGARYNEQFF
NA,TRBV11-3,TRBJ2-7,TRBD2,TGTGCCAGCAGCAAACTAGCGGGACCCTACGAGCAGTACTTC,CASSKLAGPYEQYF
NA,TRBV18,TRBJ2-7,NA,TGTGCCAGCTCACCACCGTCTAGTAGGTGTGAGCAGTACTTC,CASSPPSSRCEQYF
once,TRBV30,TRBJ1-2,NA,TGTGCCTGGAGTGGGAGCGTCTATGGCTACACCTTC,CAWSGSVYGYTF
NA,TRBV6-1,TRBJ2-3,TRBD2,TGTGCCAGCAGTGAAGTAGCGGGGAACACAGATACGCAGTATTTT,CASSEVAGNTDTQYF
few,TRBV29-1,TRBJ2-1,NA,TGCAGCGTTTCAGGTTTGGGGGGAATCTACTCCTACAATGAGCAGTTCTTC,CSVSGLGGIYSYNEQFF
NA,TRBV5-5,TRBJ2-7,NA,TGTGCCAGCAGGGGGGGTGGCACCTACGAGCAGTACTTC,CASRGGGTYEQYF
NA,TRBV27,TRBJ2-5,NA,TGTGCCAGCAGTAGGACAGAGGAGTACCAAGAGACCCAGTACTTC,CASSRTEEYQETQYF
NA,TRBV7-9,TRBJ1-3,TRBD1,TGTGCCAGCAGTTCCCCGAAGGGGACAGCGGGAAACACCATATATTTT,CASSSPKGTAGNTIYF
few,TRBV4-3,TRBJ2-2,TRBD1,TGCGCCAGCAGCCAGGGTGGATTCGGGACAGGAACCGGGGAGCTGTTTTTT,CASSQGGFGTGTGELFF
NA,TRBV6-5,TRBJ2-7,NA,TGTGCCAGCAGTTACTCTAGTGTATACGAGCAGTACTTC,CASSYSSVYEQYF
NA,TRBV18,TRBJ2-7,TRBD1,TGTGCCAGCTCTCTTCGAGGACAGGGTGGGTACGAGCAGTACTTC,CASSLRGQGGYEQYF
NA,TRBV4-3,TRBJ1-3,NA,TGCGCCAGCAGCCAAGATAGGACAGCAGCTGGAAACACCATATATTTT,CASSQDRTAAGNTIYF
NA,TRBV7-8,TRBJ2-3,TRBD2,TGTGCCAGCAGCCCCGGACTAGCGGGGGGCCCGAGCCTCACAGATACGCAGTATTTT,CASSPGLAGGPSLTDTQYF
NA,TRBV5-6,TRBJ2-3,TRBD2,TGTGCCAGCAGCTTGCGGCTAGCGGGGATCACAGATACGCAGTATTTT,CASSLRLAGITDTQYF
NA,TRBV30,TRBJ2-2,TRBD1,TGTGCCTGGCAGCAACGGGACAGGGGCCCCGGGGAGCTGTTTTTT,CAWQQRDRGPGELFF
few,TRBV11-2,TRBJ2-5,TRBD2,TGTGCCAGCAGCCCGCGGCGGACTAGCGGGGTAGAGACCCAGTACTTC,CASSPRRTSGVETQYF